These T cell receptor beta chains were read from a single sample in a study of blood T cell repertoires in COVID-19. Repertoires were generated with immunoSEQ multiplex PCR, while TCRdb's copy carries only in-frame clones and drops some. Of nearly 350,000 clones in the sample, around 87% were seen once. Sequencing was done on a sample of peripheral blood. These receptors came from a woman aged 45-60 years with COVID-19, enrolled during active disease. The CDR3 runs from the conserved cysteine through the conserved F or W. D genes are given only for firm matches. Size is stated for part of the rows, as once, few or many counts, or as a class when the clone is expanded.

>TRBJ2-3|.|TRBV6-2/TRBV6-3|.
TGTGCCAGCAGCTTAGCGTTAAGCACAGATACGCAGTATTTT
CASSLALSTDTQYF
>TRBJ2-1|.|TRBV19|.
TGTGCCAGTAGTTTTCAGTACAATGAGCAGTTCTTC
CASSFQYNEQFF
>TRBJ1-1|.|TRBV7-2|once
TGTGCCAGCAGCTTCGTCAACACTGAAGCTTTCTTT
CASSFVNTEAFF
>TRBJ1-3|.|TRBV12-5|.
TGTGCTAGTGGTCACCTCCTGAGTGCCGGAAACACCATATATTTT
CASGHLLSAGNTIYF
>TRBJ2-3|TRBD2|TRBV9|.
TGTGCCAGCAGCGGGCTCGGGAGGGCCGTCACAGATACGCAGTATTTT
CASSGLGRAVTDTQYF
>TRBJ2-7|.|TRBV27|.
TGTGCCAGCAGTAGACGACGTACAGGCTCCTACGAGCAGTACTTC
CASSRRRTGSYEQYF
>TRBJ2-7|.|TRBV7-3|.
TGTGCCAGCAGCTTAAGTCGGGGAAGCTACGAGCAGTACTTC
CASSLSRGSYEQYF
>TRBJ1-2|TRBD1|TRBV10-1|.
TGCGCCAGCAGTTACCTTTCAATTACATCTCGGGACAGAGCTAACTATGGCTACACCTTC
CASSYLSITSRDRANYGYTF
>TRBJ2-1|TRBD2|TRBV5-4|.
TGTGCCAGCAGCTTGGCCGGGGCCGGGAGGGGAGTCAATGAGCAGTTCTTC
CASSLAGAGRGVNEQFF
>TRBJ2-7|.|TRBV27|.
TGTGCCAGCAGCCACTCCTACGAGCAGTACTTC
CASSHSYEQYF
>TRBJ2-7|.|TRBV28|.
TGTGCCATGGGTAGGGGACTGGACGAGCAGTACTTC
CAMGRGLDEQYF
>TRBJ2-3|TRBD2|TRBV19|.
TGTGCCAGTATGGGGGGGGATACGCAGTATTTT
CASMGGDTQYF
>TRBJ2-1|.|TRBV7-8|once
TGTGCCAGCAGCTTAGCTACAGGGACCAGTGAGCAGTTCTTC
CASSLATGTSEQFF
>TRBJ2-7|TRBD2|TRBV30|.
TGTGCCTGGAGCTTAGGGGGACTAGCGGGAGGGAGCTCCTACGAGCAGTACTTC
CAWSLGGLAGGSSYEQYF
>TRBJ2-7|.|TRBV5-8|.
TGTGCCAGCAGCCCCGTGGCGGGGCTTAGGGAGCAGTACTTC
CASSPVAGLREQYF
>TRBJ1-2|.|TRBV29-1|once
TGCAGCGCAACCTTCGGGGGGTCCGATCCCCTTGGCTACACCTTC
CSATFGGSDPLGYTF
>TRBJ1-3|.|TRBV4-1|.
TGCGCCAGCAGTCAAGGGGGGGGCAGAGACACCATATATTTT
CASSQGGGRDTIYF
>TRBJ2-7|.|TRBV19|.
TGTGCCAGTAGGGATGGAGGGACCTACGAGCAGTACTTC
CASRDGGTYEQYF
>TRBJ2-1|.|TRBV30|.
TGTGCCTGGAGTGGACTTAGGAACTACAATGAGCAGTTCTTC
CAWSGLRNYNEQFF